This TCR beta chain was profiled in a study of identical twins. This CDR3 has 14 amino acids. The ends were cut back, 1 base at V and 7 bases at J, with 13 bases in the middle. Germline CDR1 is KGHSH and CDR2 is LQKENI. TCRdb itself ran the 5' RACE reads through MiXCR, one entry per CDR3 protein. The sample yields around 490,000 distinct CDR3 sequences, approximately 15% seen once. This same sample was also part of a study on yellow fever vaccine responses in identical twins.

What was sequenced was CD4+ T cells sorted from blood. The chain has TRBV18 and TRBJ2-5, with D perhaps assigned TRBD1 or TRBD2 (6 bases each). This TCR was sampled from a woman under 30 in good health. This chain's CDR3 is CASSPQPGEATQYF. The CDR3 DNA reads as TGTGCCAGCTCACCACAGCCAGGGGAGGCGACCCAGTACTTC.